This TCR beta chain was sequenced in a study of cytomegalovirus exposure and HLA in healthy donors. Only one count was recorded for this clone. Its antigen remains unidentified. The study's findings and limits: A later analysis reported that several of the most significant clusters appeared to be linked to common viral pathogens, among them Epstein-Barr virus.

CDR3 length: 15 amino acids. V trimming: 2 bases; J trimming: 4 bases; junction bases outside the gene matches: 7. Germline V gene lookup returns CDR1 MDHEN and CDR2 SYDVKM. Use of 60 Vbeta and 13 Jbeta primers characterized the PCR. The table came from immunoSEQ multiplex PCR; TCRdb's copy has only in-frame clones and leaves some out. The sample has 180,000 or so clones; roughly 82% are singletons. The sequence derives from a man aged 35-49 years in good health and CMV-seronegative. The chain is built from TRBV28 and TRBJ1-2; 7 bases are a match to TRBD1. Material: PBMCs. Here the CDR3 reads CASSLVGGQGYGYTF. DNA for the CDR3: TGTGCCAGCAGTTTAGTAGGGGGCCAGGGCTATGGCTACACCTTC.